Included here is one T cell receptor beta chain sequence, with context. As originally analysed: Amplification with reference gene primers provided the estimates of nucleated cell counts. Using immunoSEQ multiplex PCR, the repertoire was profiled, and TCRdb retains in-frame clones only, with some absent. That table supplies the V and J calls and clone size; D and trimming were determined from the DNA. The table shows 70,000 to 100,000 clones, with less than 75% occurring only once. The data stem from a study of blood T cell repertoires in COVID-19. The overall study: Acute and convalescent COVID-19 samples came from the United States, Italy and Spain. From T cells, B-cell-depleted T cells, or PBMCs came the material, which was cDNA or gDNA.

Germline V gene lookup returns CDR1 SGHAT and CDR2 FQNNGV. The junction had 1 base not matched to a gene; V was cut back by 0 bases and J by 6 bases. The CDR3 totals 13 residues. The rearrangement links TRBV11-2 to TRBJ2-7, with 8 bases aligning to TRBD1. Sequenced: peripheral blood. This clonotype originated in a woman between 55 and 75 years old in a cohort sampled during active or convalescent COVID-19. The CDR3 nucleotides are TGTGCCAGCAGCTTAGACAGGGGGCGCGAGCAGTACTTC. It translates to CASSLDRGREQYF.